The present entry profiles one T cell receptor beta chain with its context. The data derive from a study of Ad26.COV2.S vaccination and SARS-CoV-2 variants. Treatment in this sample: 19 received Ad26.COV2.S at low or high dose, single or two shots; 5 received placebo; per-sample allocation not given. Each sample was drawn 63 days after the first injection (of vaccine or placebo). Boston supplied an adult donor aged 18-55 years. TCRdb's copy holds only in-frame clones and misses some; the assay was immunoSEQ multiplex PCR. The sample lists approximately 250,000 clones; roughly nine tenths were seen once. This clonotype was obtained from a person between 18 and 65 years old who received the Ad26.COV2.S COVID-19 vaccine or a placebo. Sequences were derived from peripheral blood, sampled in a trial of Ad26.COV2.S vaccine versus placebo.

The CDR3: CASSHAIQGKVSEKLFF. The CDR3 coding sequence is TGCGCCAGCAGCCACGCGATACAGGGTAAGGTTTCTGAAAAACTGTTTTTT. This chain links TRBV4-1 with TRBJ1-4; the D gene is possibly TRBD1 (6 bases). CDR1 MGHRA and CDR2 YSYEKL come from the germline V gene. The V end lost 3 bases, the J end lost 7 bases, and 21 bases lay between the germline ends. The CDR3 totals 17 residues.